The 18 T cell receptor beta chains presented below share a single source sample, sequenced in a study of T cells in Graves' hyperthyroidism and ophthalmopathy. The source material, RNA transcripts, was used to amplify TCR beta CDR3 regions. First-round RT-PCR of the TCR CDR3 relied on the HTBI primer set. A single record per CDR3 protein comes from TCRdb applying MiXCR to the multiplex PCR reads. The sample holds fewer than 450,000 distinct CDR3 sequences, roughly 13% seen once. The sample taken for sequencing was blood. The origin of the receptors is a man aged 50 to 60 with Graves' ophthalmopathy.

This clonotype was seen only once. The chain has TRBV14 and TRBJ2-7, with D perhaps being TRBD1 or TRBD2 (5 bases each). CDR1 is SGHDN and CDR2 is FVKESK in the germline V gene. V shed 3 bases and J shed 0 bases, with 18 bases lying between them. This CDR3 has 17 residues. The CDR3 is CASSQSEGTLYSYEQYF. The CDR3 nucleotides read TGTGCCAGCAGCCAGTCTGAGGGGACGCTATACTCCTACGAGCAGTACTTC.

The chain couples TRBV4-1 to TRBJ2-2, with TRBD1 matching over 9 bases. Losses at the gene ends were 3 bases for V and 6 bases for J; bases not matched to a gene: 11. There are 17 residues in the CDR3. The germline V gene has CDR1 MGHRA and CDR2 YSYEKL. The DNA of the CDR3 is TGCGCCAGCAGCCATCTACCGGGACAGGGATTACCCGGGGAGCTGTTTTTT. Translating it yields CASSHLPGQGLPGELFF.

This clonotype was picked up a small number of times. This CDR3 reads CATSRPLAGVYEQYF. The CDR3 nucleotides read TGTGCCACCAGCAGGCCACTAGCGGGAGTCTACGAGCAGTACTTC. The chain recombines TRBV15 with TRBJ2-7, with 11 bases lining up with TRBD2. CDR3 size: 15 residues. The V gene's germline CDR1 is LNHNV and CDR2 YYDKDF (reference sequence). V lost 3 bases to trimming and J lost 3 bases; unmatched junction nucleotides: 4.

At least ten counts were recorded for this clonotype. The rearrangement joins TRBV2 to TRBJ2-7, with a weak D call TRBD1 (5 bases). The CDR3 sequence is 16 residues long. The germline gives CDR1 SNHLY, CDR2 FYNNEI. The ends were cut back, 7 bases at V and 5 bases at J, with 24 bases in the middle. DNA of the CDR3: TGTGCCAGCACCGGCTTTTATTCGGACAAATCGGACGAGCAGTACTTC. Its translation: CASTGFYSDKSDEQYF.

This clonotype was seen a handful of times. The chain has TRBV19 and TRBJ2-7; 7 bases match TRBD1. Germline assignment: CDR1 LNHDA and CDR2 SQIVND (reference sequence). J was trimmed by 7 bases and V by 3 bases; bases with no gene match: 6. The CDR3 has 13 residues. As DNA, the CDR3 is TGTGCCAGTAGTATCAGACAGGGTGATGAGCAGTACTTC. Its protein is CASSIRQGDEQYF.

This clonotype was recorded a few times. This rearrangement joins TRBV5-1 to TRBJ1-4; the D gene is possibly TRBD1 (5 bases). With 2 bases removed from V and 7 bases from J, the gap between germline ends came to 12 bases. CDR3 size: 14 residues. CDR1 and CDR2 (germline): SGHRS, YFSETQ. The CDR3 nucleotides are TGCGCCAGCAGCTTTAGGGGAGCTTTTGAAAAACTGTTTTTT. This encodes CASSFRGAFEKLFF.

This clonotype was observed many times. This chain joins TRBV2 and TRBJ1-6, with TRBD1 identical over 9 bases. The V gene's germline CDR1 is SNHLY and CDR2 FYNNEI. This CDR3 comprises 18 residues. The V segment lost 2 bases and the J segment 9 bases; nucleotides outside the gene matches: 14. In DNA form, the CDR3 reads TGTGCCAGCAGTGAAAGACGAACCGCCGGGACAGGGAGTTCACCCCTCCACTTT. It specifies CASSERRTAGTGSSPLHF.

This clonotype was counted at least ten times. This chain links TRBV20-1 with TRBJ2-5, with 8 bases that match TRBD1. The CDR3 totals 12 residues. CDR1 is DFQATT and CDR2 is SNEGSKA in the germline V gene (reference sequence). J gave up 5 bases and V 3 bases, and 2 bases lay outside the gene matches. The CDR3: CSASTGGETQYF. DNA for the CDR3: TGCAGTGCTAGCACAGGGGGGGAGACCCAGTACTTC.

In its sample, this clonotype was seen many times. The chain joins TRBV2 to TRBJ1-6; D is undetermined. Germline assignment: CDR1 SNHLY and CDR2 FYNNEI. Trimming cost V 11 bases and J 14 bases, with 19 bases left between them. The CDR3 has 12 amino acids. CDR3 in DNA: TGTGCCCCTTCAGAAGCAGGAGCCGCCCTCCACTTT. Amino acids: CAPSEAGAALHF.

The CDR3 nucleotides read TGCAGTGCTCCGGGACAAGGGGAAAAACTGTTTTTT. It codes for CSAPGQGEKLFF. The chain uses TRBV20-1 and TRBJ1-4, with D tentatively TRBD1 (6 bases). This CDR3 is built from 12 residues. V dropped 5 bases and J dropped 8 bases, with 12 bases sitting between them. The germline V gene encodes CDR1 DFQATT and CDR2 SNEGSKA (reference sequence).

This clonotype was seen a few times. V usage is TRBV5-1 and J usage is TRBJ1-1; TRBD1 matches 10 bases. Germline assignment: CDR1 SGHRS and CDR2 YFSETQ. CDR3 length: 13 residues. Germline trimming cut 6 bases from V and 5 bases from J; bases unmatched to any gene: 4. This CDR3 reads CASNGQGGTEAFF. DNA for the CDR3: TGCGCCAGCAACGGACAGGGGGGGACTGAAGCTTTCTTT. The full variable domain, rest sourced from reference TRBV5-1 and TRBJ1-1, is KAGVTQTPRYLIKTRGQQVTLSCSPISGHRSVSWYQQTPGQGLQFLFEYFSETQRNKGNFPGRFSGRQFSNSRSEMNVSTLELGDSALYLCASNGQGGTEAFFGQGTRLTVV.

In this sample, this clonotype turned up a few times. This chain links TRBV9 with TRBJ1-6; D is perhaps TRBD1 (5 bases). The germline V gene has CDR1 SGDLS and CDR2 YYNGEE. V was clipped by 0 bases and J by 6 bases, with 10 bases between them. The length of the CDR3 is 15 residues. The CDR3 nucleotides read TGTGCCAGCAGCGTAGCCTCAGGGTTTAATTCACCCCTCCACTTT. Its translation is CASSVASGFNSPLHF.

The rearrangement joins TRBV29-1 to TRBJ2-1; TRBD1 matches at 7 bases. Trimming took 6 bases from V and 0 from J; bases not matched to a gene: 5. Germline V lookup: CDR1 SQVTM, CDR2 ANQGSEA. This CDR3 has 14 amino acids. The CDR3 bases are TGCAGCGTCTCGACAGGGAGCTCCTACAATGAGCAGTTCTTC. Translated, it gives CSVSTGSSYNEQFF.

Of note for this clonotype: This may be a read error, as it is one base from a much larger clone. The chain couples TRBV30 to TRBJ2-1; TRBD2 matches 7 bases. CDR1 is GTSNPN and CDR2 is SVGIG in the germline V gene (reference sequence). This CDR3 has 12 amino acids. Germline trimming cut 8 bases from V and 7 bases from J; bases unmatched to any gene: 8. CDR3 sequence: CAEKGGLNEQFF. The DNA for the CDR3 is TGTGCCGAGAAGGGAGGGCTTAATGAGCAGTTCTTC.

At least ten counts were recorded for this clonotype. The chain recombines TRBV3-1 with TRBJ2-5; 10 bases agree with TRBD2. With 7 bases clipped from V and 2 bases from J, the junction kept 4 bases outside the gene matches. CDR1 is LGHDT, CDR2 YNNKEL, per germline (reference sequence). This CDR3 spans 14 amino acids. CDR3 residues: CASTWTSGQETQYF. CDR3 sequence (DNA): TGTGCCAGCACCTGGACTAGCGGTCAAGAGACCCAGTACTTC.

This clonotype showed up just a few times. The chain recombines TRBV24-1 with TRBJ1-2, with D unclear. V dropped 1 base and J dropped 10 bases, with 12 bases sitting between them. Germline-derived CDR1 and CDR2 are KGHDR and SFDVKD. The CDR3 covers 13 residues. CDR3 nucleotide sequence: TGTGCCACCAGTGATTTTTCGTCGAGTGACTACACCTTC. As protein: CATSDFSSSDYTF.

This clonotype was observed many times. The chain recombines TRBV28 with TRBJ2-5; D is undetermined. The CDR3 covers 16 residues. Germline V CDR1 and CDR2: MDHEN, SYDVKM. Trimming left V 2 bases short and J 4 bases short, with 17 bases between. In DNA, the CDR3 is TGTGCCAGCAGTTTACCCTCCGTCCCCACAAGAGAGACCCAGTACTTC. It translates to CASSLPSVPTRETQYF.

This clonotype appeared many times. This chain joins TRBV14 and TRBJ1-4; TRBD1 might be the D (6 bases). Germline CDR1 SGHDN, CDR2 FVKESK. This CDR3 contains 15 residues. V was clipped by 6 bases and J by 2 bases, with 13 bases between them. The CDR3 loop reads CASSRTGPTNEKLFF. CDR3 DNA: TGTGCCAGCAGTCGTACAGGGCCGACTAATGAAAAACTGTTTTTT.